This passage covers 12 T cell receptor beta chains from one sample sequenced in a study of beta chain features in type 1 diabetes. Every bit of the isolated RNA underwent reverse transcription, so sequencing read expressed TCRB transcripts. Method: immunoSEQ multiplex PCR; TCRdb's copy keeps in-frame clones and lacks some. The table lists about 360,000 clones, 10% to 15% of them singletons. The sample consisted of naive CD4+ T cells from blood. Source of these receptors: a man aged 18-30 years in good health.

V usage is TRBV11-2 and J usage is TRBJ2-2; the D is unclear. The CDR3 runs 14 residues. In germline, CDR1 is SGHAT, CDR2 FQNNGV. V was shortened by 5 bases and J by 7 bases, with 14 bases between the two germline ends. CDR3 in DNA: TGTGCCAGCAGCCCCATTACAGCCCTCGGGGAGCTGTTTTTT. Protein sequence: CASSPITALGELFF.

The V call is TRBV2, the J call TRBJ2-1; D gene uncertain. The CDR3 runs 12 residues. Trimming took 7 bases from V and 8 from J, leaving 12 bases between them. CDR1 and CDR2 (germline): SNHLY, FYNNEI. CDR3 residues: CASNVEVHEQFF. The CDR3 nucleotides are TGTGCCAGCAATGTAGAGGTCCATGAGCAGTTCTTC.

This clone has more than one count but fewer than ten. This chain links TRBV4-3 with TRBJ2-2, with 7 positions matching TRBD2. The trim removed 0 bases at V and 0 bases at J, leaving 1 base unmatched. This CDR3 has 16 amino acids. Germline CDR1 LGHNA, CDR2 YSLEER. In nucleotides, the CDR3 is TGCGCCAGCAGCCAAGAGGCGGGAGCGAACACCGGGGAGCTGTTTTTT. This codes for CASSQEAGANTGELFF.

The sample holds a few counts of this clone. V gene TRBV20-1 combines with J gene TRBJ2-7; no clear D gene. This CDR3 region has 10 residues. V dropped 5 bases and J dropped 3 bases, with 5 bases sitting between them. Germline CDR1 and CDR2: DFQATT and SNEGSKA (reference sequence). This CDR3 reads CSAQNYEQYF. The CDR3 bases are TGCAGTGCTCAGAACTACGAGCAGTACTTC.

This clone was detected a few times. The chain links TRBV5-1 to TRBJ2-3; D remains ambiguous. This CDR3 comprises 13 residues. Trimming left V 0 bases short and J 6 bases short, with 8 bases between. Germline CDR1 is SGHRS and CDR2 is YFSETQ. CDR3 DNA: TGCGCCAGCAGCTTGGTCCTTGTGGATACGCAGTATTTT. Translating gives CASSLVLVDTQYF.

This clone was detected a few times. The CDR3 nucleotides are TGTGCCAGCAGCTTATCCCGGGGGAGCGAGCAGTACTTC. This sequence encodes CASSLSRGSEQYF. The V gene is TRBV11-3, the J gene TRBJ2-7; possibly TRBD2 for D (6 bases). Trimming removed 2 bases at V and 6 bases at J, with 11 bases between. The CDR3 runs 13 residues. From germline, CDR1 is SGHNT and CDR2 YENEEA. Variable domain in full (rest from reference TRBV11-3 and TRBJ2-7): EAGVVQSPRYKIIEKKQPVAFWCNPISGHNTLYWYLQNLGQGPELLIRYENEEAVDDSQLPKDRFSAERLKGVDSTLKIQPAELGDSAVYLCASSLSRGSEQYFGPGTRLTVT.

This clone was found a few times. The chain carries TRBV2 and TRBJ1-6; D uncertain. Trimming shortened V by 7 bases and J by 5 bases, and 6 bases separated the two germline ends. Per germline, CDR1 SNHLY and CDR2 FYNNEI. The CDR3 is made up of 12 amino acids. In DNA form, the CDR3 reads TGTGCCAGCAACAGCAATAATTCACCCCTCCACTTT. It encodes CASNSNNSPLHF. Full variable domain (remainder filled in from reference TRBV2 and TRBJ1-6): EPEVTQTPSHQVTQMGQEVILRCVPISNHLYFYWYRQILGQKVEFLVSFYNNEISEKSEIFDDQFSVERPDGSNFTLKIRSTKLEDSAMYFCASNSNNSPLHFGNGTRLTVT.

This clone was observed at least ten times. The chain recombines TRBV4-3 with TRBJ2-5; D perhaps matches TRBD1 (5 bases). V lost 0 bases to trimming and J lost 7 bases, with 15 bases between them. Germline CDR1 reads LGHNA; CDR2 reads YSLEER. The CDR3 runs 15 residues. The CDR3 loop is CASSQDFSGSGTQYF. CDR3 coding DNA: TGCGCCAGCAGCCAAGACTTCTCAGGGTCCGGGACCCAGTACTTC.

This rearrangement joins TRBV19 to TRBJ2-7, with a weak D call TRBD1 (5 bases). The V end was cut by 3 bases, the J end by 5 bases, with 17 bases between. CDR3 length: 15 amino acids. Germline V gene sequence: CDR1 LNHDA, CDR2 SQIVND (reference sequence). This chain's CDR3 is CASSMLGPPRDEQYF. The CDR3 DNA is TGTGCCAGTAGTATGTTGGGCCCTCCCAGGGACGAGCAGTACTTC.

This chain uses TRBV25-1 with TRBJ2-5, with D possibly TRBD2 on 5 matching bases. The germline V gene has CDR1 MGHDK and CDR2 SYGVNS. CDR3 length: 14 amino acids. V was clipped by 5 bases and J by 4 bases, with 14 bases between them. The CDR3 coding sequence is TGTGCCAGCAGTTCCTCTCGGAGCGGAGAGACCCAGTACTTC. Encoded protein: CASSSSRSGETQYF.

There are a few counts of this clone. The chain carries TRBV28 and TRBJ1-4; maybe TRBD1 (6 bases). V lost 6 bases to trimming and J lost 4 bases, with 15 bases between them. CDR1 is MDHEN, CDR2 SYDVKM, per germline. This CDR3 is built from 15 residues. The CDR3: CASSSPGTLNEKLFF. In DNA, the CDR3 is TGTGCCAGCAGCTCCCCCGGGACACTTAATGAAAAACTGTTTTTT.

This clone showed up just a few times. This chain uses TRBV5-1 with TRBJ2-7; 10 bases are shared with TRBD2. CDR3 length equals 17 residues. Germline V CDR1 and CDR2: SGHRS, YFSETQ. V lost 4 bases, J lost 3 bases, and 13 bases stayed unmatched. The CDR3: CASSRTSGTQVGYEQYF. CDR3 sequence (DNA): TGCGCCAGCAGCCGGACTAGCGGAACACAAGTGGGCTACGAGCAGTACTTC. The variable domain in full, completed from reference TRBV5-1 and TRBJ2-7, reads KAGVTQTPRYLIKTRGQQVTLSCSPISGHRSVSWYQQTPGQGLQFLFEYFSETQRNKGNFPGRFSGRQFSNSRSEMNVSTLELGDSALYLCASSRTSGTQVGYEQYFGPGTRLTVT.